One sample yielded the 17 T cell receptor beta chains listed below, sequenced in a study of shared clonotypes between healthy human individuals. Sequencing used immunoSEQ multiplex PCR; TCRdb keeps in-frame clones, though not all of them. Among around 2.1 million clones listed, 90% to 97% were seen once. The sample was naive CD4+ T cells sorted from blood. Subset denoted: CD45RA+ positively selected. Receptor source: a man between 18 and 29 years old in good health.

This sequence joins TRBV6-1 and TRBJ1-5; D is perhaps TRBD1 (5 bases). Germline V CDR1 and CDR2: MNHNS, SASEGT. V was pared by 1 base and J by 0 bases, with 10 bases between. The CDR3 spans 16 residues. The CDR3 sequence is CASSEGQGGSNQPQHF. DNA of the CDR3: TGTGCCAGCAGTGAAGGGCAGGGCGGTAGCAATCAGCCCCAGCATTTT.

The CDR3 sequence is CASSFASSVNEQFF. DNA for the CDR3: TGTGCCAGCAGTTTCGCGTCTAGCGTCAATGAGCAGTTCTTC. The chain has TRBV27 and TRBJ2-1, with a possible D match to TRBD2 (6 bases). V was cut by 3 bases and J by 6 bases, with 12 bases left in between. The CDR3 consists of 14 residues. Germline V CDR1 and CDR2: MNHEY, SMNVEV (reference sequence).

The chain carries TRBV18 and TRBJ1-1, with D perhaps TRBD1 (6 bases). The V end was cut by 3 bases, the J end by 1 base, with 9 bases between. The CDR3 has 14 residues. Germline lookup yields CDR1 KGHSH and CDR2 LQKENI. CDR3 sequence: CASSPGTRNTEAFF. The CDR3 region has the DNA TGTGCCAGCTCACCCGGGACACGGAACACTGAAGCTTTCTTT.

The chain is built from TRBV6-1 and TRBJ1-1; 7 nucleotides align to TRBD1. V lost 5 bases, J lost 4 bases, and 7 bases stayed unmatched. Germline loops: CDR1 MNHNS, CDR2 SASEGT. This CDR3 comprises 14 residues. The CDR3 here is CASSQKQGVTEAFF. The CDR3 bases are TGTGCCAGCAGTCAGAAGCAGGGGGTCACTGAAGCTTTCTTT.

This chain links TRBV11-2 with TRBJ1-4; the D gene is possibly TRBD1 (5 bases). CDR1 is SGHAT and CDR2 is FQNNGV in the germline V gene. The V end was cut by 3 bases, the J end by 6 bases, with 8 bases between. The CDR3 consists of 13 residues. Written as DNA, the CDR3 is TGTGCCAGCAGCTTGGGGGGGTATGAAAAACTGTTTTTT. Translated, it gives CASSLGGYEKLFF.

V is TRBV27 and J is TRBJ2-2; 9 positions agree with TRBD2. Per germline, CDR1 MNHEY and CDR2 SMNVEV (reference sequence). V was clipped by 4 bases and J by 0 bases; unmatched bases: 15. CDR3 length equals 20 residues. The CDR3 nucleotides are TGTGCCAGCAGTTACACCCACCGACAGCGACTAGCGGCGAACACCGGGGAGCTGTTTTTT. Its protein product is CASSYTHRQRLAANTGELFF.

V and J are TRBV30 and TRBJ2-2; D ambiguous. Looked up from germline, CDR1 is GTSNPN and CDR2 is SVGIG (reference sequence). This CDR3 has 12 amino acids. Trimming removed 3 bases at V and 7 bases at J, with 9 bases between. The CDR3: CAWRPVFGELFF. Written as DNA, the CDR3 is TGTGCCTGGAGACCTGTCTTCGGGGAGCTGTTTTTT.

The gene calls are TRBV27 and TRBJ2-2; D perhaps matches TRBD1 (6 bases). The CDR3 totals 14 residues. V shed 8 bases and J shed 5 bases, with 15 bases lying between them. Germline-derived CDR1 and CDR2 are MNHEY and SMNVEV (reference sequence). The CDR3 region has the DNA TGTGCCAGCGTTTGGAGAAGGGGGACCGGGGAGCTGTTTTTT. Its translation is CASVWRRGTGELFF.

The genes are TRBV10-3 and TRBJ2-3; TRBD2 aligns across 11 bases. V trimming: 6 bases; J trimming: 5 bases; junction bases outside the gene matches: 13. This CDR3 has 17 amino acids. Germline V gene sequence: CDR1 ENHRY, CDR2 SYGVKD. CDR3 sequence reads: CAISPGTSGRSGDTQYF. CDR3 DNA: TGTGCCATCAGCCCCGGGACTAGCGGAAGATCTGGAGATACGCAGTATTTT.

The count of this clone is one. The chain combines TRBV4-1 with TRBJ2-3, with TRBD2 matching over 14 bases. The length of the CDR3 is 18 residues. CDR1 MGHRA and CDR2 YSYEKL come from the germline V gene. V was clipped by 1 base and J by 5 bases; unmatched bases: 8. The CDR3 loop is CASSQAGLAGAGRDTQYF. CDR3 coding DNA: TGCGCCAGCAGCCAAGCGGGACTAGCGGGAGCTGGGCGAGATACGCAGTATTTT.

V usage is TRBV5-4 and J usage is TRBJ1-2; no clear D gene. Germline V gene data show CDR1 as SGHNT and CDR2 as YYREEE (reference sequence). Trimming removed 6 bases at V and 7 bases at J, with 19 bases between. CDR3 size: 14 residues. This CDR3 is CASTSNRDTSGYTF. The CDR3 coding sequence is TGTGCCAGCACCAGTAATCGGGATACGTCTGGCTACACCTTC.

This clone was counted a single time. CDR3 residues: CASSDTVTYIGTASNQPQHF. CDR3 nucleotide sequence: TGTGCCAGCAGTGACACCGTTACATACATAGGGACAGCTAGCAATCAGCCCCAGCATTTT. The chain uses TRBV6-1 and TRBJ1-5; 7 positions match TRBD1. V lost 3 bases to trimming and J lost 0 bases; unmatched junction nucleotides: 17. The CDR3 consists of 20 residues. Germline V lookup: CDR1 MNHNS, CDR2 SASEGT.

V is TRBV2 and J is TRBJ2-3, with unresolved D. In germline, CDR1 is SNHLY, CDR2 FYNNEI. V was shortened by 4 bases and J by 5 bases, with 19 bases between the two germline ends. The CDR3 consists of 16 residues. The CDR3 DNA reads TGTGCCAGCAGTGCATCCCTTCAGCCAGCGCGAGATACGCAGTATTTT. Protein sequence: CASSASLQPARDTQYF. Full variable domain (outside the CDR3, taken from reference TRBV2 and TRBJ2-3): EPEVTQTPSHQVTQMGQEVILRCVPISNHLYFYWYRQILGQKVEFLVSFYNNEISEKSEIFDDQFSVERPDGSNFTLKIRSTKLEDSAMYFCASSASLQPARDTQYFGPGTRLTVL.

The chain is built from TRBV5-1 and TRBJ2-7, with 11 bases that match TRBD1. The CDR3 runs 13 residues. Trimming at V came to 7 bases and at J to 3 bases, leaving 3 bases not matched to a gene. In germline, CDR1 is SGHRS, CDR2 YFSETQ. CDR3 loop: CASWGQGVYEQYF. CDR3 nucleotide sequence: TGCGCCAGCTGGGGACAGGGGGTCTACGAGCAGTACTTC.

This clone was seen a single time. The chain joins TRBV19 to TRBJ1-1; D remains unclear. Trimming cost V 7 bases and J 3 bases, with 18 bases left between them. Germline V gives CDR1 LNHDA, CDR2 SQIVND (reference sequence). CDR3 length: 15 amino acids. Written as DNA, the CDR3 is TGTGCCAGTACTCCCAGGCAGTCCTGGGACACTGAAGCTTTCTTT. Amino acid sequence: CASTPRQSWDTEAFF.

As for this clone: The sample contains more than one DNA sequence encoding this CDR3. The chain employs TRBV9 and TRBJ1-5; D might be TRBD1 (6 bases). In germline, CDR1 is SGDLS, CDR2 YYNGEE. The CDR3 length is 15 residues. The V end was cut by 0 bases, the J end by 6 bases, with 13 bases between. CDR3 in amino acids: CASSVGEGGSQPQHF. CDR3 nucleotide sequence: TGTGCCAGCAGCGTAGGGGAAGGGGGAAGTCAGCCCCAGCATTTT.

This rearrangement joins TRBV2 to TRBJ1-5; D call uncertain. This CDR3 region has 12 residues. CDR1 is SNHLY and CDR2 is FYNNEI in the germline V gene. V lost 6 bases, J lost 0 bases, and 3 bases lay in between. The CDR3 spells CASRASNQPQHF. The DNA of the CDR3 is TGTGCCAGCAGGGCTAGCAATCAGCCCCAGCATTTT. The full variable domain, its missing parts supplied by reference TRBV2 and TRBJ1-5, is EPEVTQTPSHQVTQMGQEVILRCVPISNHLYFYWYRQILGQKVEFLVSFYNNEISEKSEIFDDQFSVERPDGSNFTLKIRSTKLEDSAMYFCASRASNQPQHFGDGTRLSIL.